The clone carrying this T cell receptor beta chain was found many times. The data originate from a study of naive and memory T cell subsets. Amplification of ligated cDNA took four PCR rounds with SP2 and nested alpha and beta constant primers. TCRdb used MiXCR to reprocess the UMI-ligation and nested PCR reads, holding one entry per CDR3 protein. The data contain fewer than 30,000 distinct CDR3 sequences, about 5.2% of them seen just once; the ten biggest clones take up 7.4%. CDR3 length equals 14 residues. Germline V gene data show CDR1 as SGHTA and CDR2 as FQGTGA. V gave up 2 bases and J gave up 0 bases, with 7 bases separating them. An oligonucleotide containing a UMI was ligated to the 3' end of TCR cDNA.

This chain links TRBV7-3 with TRBJ1-1; D might be TRBD1 (5 bases). The source of this sequence is an adult in good health. The sequencing input was blood. The CDR3 protein is CASSLDRMNTEAFF. The CDR3 DNA follows: TGTGCCAGCAGCTTAGACAGAATGAACACTGAAGCTTTCTTT.